This TCR gamma chain was observed in a study of γδ T cells in repeated Plasmodium falciparum infection. Study context: Age- and gender-matched Australian children served as comparison for malaria-exposed Malian children.

The V gene end was trimmed by 5 bases and the J gene end by 1 base; junction bases not matched to a gene: 5. This CDR3 contains 13 residues. CDR1 is VENAVY and CDR2 is YDSYNSRV in the germline V gene. Each sorted gammadelta sample had TRG and TRD chains sequenced. TCRdb re-identified clones in the multiplex PCR reads via CATT. The repertoire holds about 26,000 gamma-chain clones, with around 2.9% as singletons. Vgamma9/Vdelta2+ and Vdelta2-negative gammadelta T cells were flow-sorted from PBMC for bulk sequencing. In its sample, this clone was seen many times. Its target is unknown. Study outcomes and limitations: Vdelta2-negative gammadelta repertoires appeared less diverse and less shared in Malian than Australian children.

The clonotype originates from a pool of human donors (malaria-infected and uninfected, not separated). The specimen was gamma-delta T cells from blood. V is TRGV8 and J is TRGJ1 or TRGJ2. No J gene was available from TCRdb, and it was assigned here by a germline match of the DNA. The CDR3 DNA is TGTGCCACCTGGGCTTCAAATTATTATAAGAAACTCTTT. Protein: CATWASNYYKKLF.